This note documents a single T cell receptor (beta chain) sequence. The antigen this receptor binds is unknown. The sample holds no much larger clone one base away, and base qualities are not on file. For sequencing of the TCRbeta CDR3 region, genomic DNA was extracted from the sorted cells. TCRbeta CDR3 regions were sequenced using the immunoSEQ Assay. This immuneACCESS table, as held by TCRdb, lists in-frame sequences with V and J called but not all clones. Of the missing ones, under half trace to an unresolved V gene in checked studies; the others have no known cause. The sample data list 84,000 or so clones, and about nine tenths of these were observed just once. The top ten constitute around 0.39% of the sample. Patients with autoimmune disease history or receiving systemic immunosuppression were excluded from the trial. Peripheral blood for TCR sequencing was drawn from every dose cohort at baseline, at cycle 4 day 1 and at cycle 7 day 1. The samples were taken from a phase I, first-in-human, multicenter, open-label dose-escalation trial of ivuxolimab. Adults with locally advanced or metastatic head and neck squamous cell, hepatocellular, melanoma or renal cell carcinoma were enrolled in the trial. CD4+ and CD8+ T cells were sorted separately from peripheral blood before TCR sequencing.

Measured from the cysteine to the phenylalanine, the CDR3 is 14 residues long. Just CDR3 DNA is preserved here, 42 bases in frame from base 1. CDR1 and CDR2 (SGHRS, YFSETQ) derive from the germline V gene. Ends trimmed: V by 4 bases, J by 11 bases; bases unmatched to a gene: 10. These data are taken from a study of OX40 agonist ivuxolimab in advanced cancers. Regarding the complete study: Ivuxolimab, which targeted the costimulatory receptor OX40 (CD134), was an agonistic, fully human IgG2 monoclonal antibody. Intravenous ivuxolimab was administered to patients every 2 weeks at six dose levels: 0.01, 0.1, 0.3, 1.5, 3 and 10 mg/kg. Of the roughly 52 dose-escalation patients, hepatocellular carcinoma was present in about 20, melanoma in around 15, renal cell carcinoma in 9 and head and neck cancer in 9. In the dose-escalation cohort, approximately 82% of patients were male, and the mean age was approximately 60 years, with a range of about 23 to 90. Prior anti-PD-1, anti-PD-L1 or anti-CTLA-4 therapy was permitted, and checkpoint inhibitors had been received by more than 35% of dose-escalation patients. Partial responses occurred in three dose-escalation patients, of whom one had hepatocellular carcinoma and two had cutaneous melanoma. The point of sequencing TCRbeta in the periphery was to test whether ivuxolimab changed TCR sequence diversity and drove clonal T-cell expansion. The monotherapy dose-escalation portion (N ≈ 52 patients) of the phase I ivuxolimab trial is reported in the paper.

The paper as a whole reports these results and caveats: Clonal expansion of both CD4+ and CD8+ blood T cells was observed from baseline to week 6 at doses 0.1 to 3.0 mg/kg. Low levels of normalized T-cell clonal expansion were also seen in some nonresponding patients. In partial responders in the 0.1-3.0 mg/kg groups, normalized peripheral clonal expansion was found to be among the lowest, especially among CD8+ T cells. After ivuxolimab, CD8+ T cells had more expanded clones than CD4+ T cells on average. The antigen specificity of the clonally expanded peripheral T cells was not determined.

The sequence was collected from an adult with an advanced solid tumor such as melanoma, head and neck, liver or kidney cancer. The input for sequencing was CD4+ or CD8+ T cells sorted from blood, taken in a trial of the OX40 agonist ivuxolimab. The chain is made from TRBV5-1 and TRBJ1-4, and TRBD1 aligns with 8 junction nucleotides. The nucleotide sequence reads as follows: TGCGCCAGCAGCCCCGGACAGGGTAGGGAGAAACTGTTTTTT. Its translation reads: CASSPGQGREKLFF.